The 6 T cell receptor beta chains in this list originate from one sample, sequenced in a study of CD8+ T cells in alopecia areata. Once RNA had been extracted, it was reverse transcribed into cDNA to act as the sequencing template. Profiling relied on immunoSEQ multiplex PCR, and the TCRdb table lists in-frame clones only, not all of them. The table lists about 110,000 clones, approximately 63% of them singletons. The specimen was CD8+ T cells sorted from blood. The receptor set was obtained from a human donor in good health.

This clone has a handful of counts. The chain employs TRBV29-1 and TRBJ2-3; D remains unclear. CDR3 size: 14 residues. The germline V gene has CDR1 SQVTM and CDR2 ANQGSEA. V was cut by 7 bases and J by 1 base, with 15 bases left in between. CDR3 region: CSASSEVGTDTQYF. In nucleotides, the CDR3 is TGCAGCGCCTCGTCAGAGGTGGGCACAGATACGCAGTATTTT.

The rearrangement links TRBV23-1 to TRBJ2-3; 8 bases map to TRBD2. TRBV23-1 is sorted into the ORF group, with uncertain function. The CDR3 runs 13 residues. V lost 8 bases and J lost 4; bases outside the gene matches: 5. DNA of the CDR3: TGCGCCAGCCCACGGGGGGGCCCAGATACGCAGTATTTT. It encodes CASPRGGPDTQYF.

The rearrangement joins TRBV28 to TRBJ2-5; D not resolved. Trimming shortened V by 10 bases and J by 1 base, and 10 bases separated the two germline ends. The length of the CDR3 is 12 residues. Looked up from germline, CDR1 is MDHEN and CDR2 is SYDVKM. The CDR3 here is CATRGFQETQYF. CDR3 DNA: TGTGCCACCCGTGGTTTCCAAGAGACCCAGTACTTC. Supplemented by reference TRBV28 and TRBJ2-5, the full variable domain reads DVKVTQSSRYLVKRTGEKVFLECVQDMDHENMFWYRQDPGLGLRLIYFSYDVKMKEKGDIPEGYSVSREKKERFSLILESASTNQTSMYLCATRGFQETQYFGPGTRLLVL.

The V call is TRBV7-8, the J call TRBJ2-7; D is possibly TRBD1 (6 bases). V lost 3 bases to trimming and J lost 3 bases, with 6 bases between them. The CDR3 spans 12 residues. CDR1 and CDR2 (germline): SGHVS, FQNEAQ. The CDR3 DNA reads TGTGCCAGCAGCTTGACAGGCTACGAGCAGTACTTC. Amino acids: CASSLTGYEQYF.

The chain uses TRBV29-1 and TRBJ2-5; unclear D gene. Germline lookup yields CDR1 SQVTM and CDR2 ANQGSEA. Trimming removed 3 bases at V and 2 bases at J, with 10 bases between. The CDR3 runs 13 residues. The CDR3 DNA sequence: TGCAGCGTTGAGGGCCGACAACAAGAGACCCAGTACTTC. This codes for CSVEGRQQETQYF.

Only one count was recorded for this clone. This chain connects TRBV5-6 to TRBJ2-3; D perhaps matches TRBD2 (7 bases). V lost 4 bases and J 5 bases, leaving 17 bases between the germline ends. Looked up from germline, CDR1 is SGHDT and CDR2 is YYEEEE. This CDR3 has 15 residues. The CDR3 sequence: CASSLPGGRQDTQYF. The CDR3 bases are TGTGCCAGCAGCCTCCCGGGGGGCCGTCAAGATACGCAGTATTTT.